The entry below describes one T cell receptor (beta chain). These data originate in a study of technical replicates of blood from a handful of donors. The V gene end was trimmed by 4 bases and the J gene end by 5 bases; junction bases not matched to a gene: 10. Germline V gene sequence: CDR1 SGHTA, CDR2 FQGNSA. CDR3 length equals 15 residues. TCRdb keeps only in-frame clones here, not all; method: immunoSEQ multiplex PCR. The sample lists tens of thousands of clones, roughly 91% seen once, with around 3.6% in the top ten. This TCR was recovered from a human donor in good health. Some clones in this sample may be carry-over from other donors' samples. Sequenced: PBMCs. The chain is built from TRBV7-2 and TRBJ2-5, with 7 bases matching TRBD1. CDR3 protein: CASSWETGLGETQYF. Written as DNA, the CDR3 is TGTGCCAGCAGCTGGGAGACAGGGCTCGGGGAGACCCAGTACTTC.